Below, one T cell receptor (beta chain) is given with its context. The source of the sample is a study of blood T cell repertoires in COVID-19. About the study: There were acute and convalescent COVID-19 samples, and they came from the United States, Italy and Spain. T cells, B-cell-depleted T cells, or PBMCs supplied cDNA or gDNA.

The germline V and J ends were trimmed by 4 bases and 1 base, with 10 bases remaining between them. CDR1 and CDR2 from the germline V gene are MGHRA and YSYEKL. The CDR3 runs 14 residues. Under the authors' procedure: Reference gene primer amplification yielded estimated nucleated cell counts. The method was immunoSEQ multiplex PCR; TCRdb's version includes in-frame clones alone and lacks a portion of them. That table is the source of V, J and clone size, and D and trimming were worked out from the DNA. This table has about 140,000 clones, 76% appearing once. The sequence was obtained from a woman aged 80 or over with active or convalescent COVID-19. The chain links TRBV4-1 to TRBJ1-1; the D gene is possibly TRBD1 (6 bases). The sample taken for sequencing was peripheral blood. CDR3 protein: CASSLGHSNTEAFF. The CDR3 DNA follows: TGCGCCAGCAGCCTGGGACATTCGAACACTGAAGCTTTCTTT.